These 30 T cell receptor beta chains were all obtained from the same sample, sequenced in a study of chemoradiotherapy in HPV16-positive cancers. The table came from immunoSEQ multiplex PCR; TCRdb's copy has only in-frame clones and leaves some out. The data contain some 21,000 clones, around 87% of them singletons. The source material was blood, sampled from a patient who underwent chemoradiotherapy. The receptors were gathered from a human donor with HPV-associated anogenital cancer.

This chain links TRBV19 with TRBJ2-1; 10 bases align to TRBD2. V trimming: 5 bases; J trimming: 6 bases; junction bases outside the gene matches: 7. The CDR3 consists of 15 residues. Looked up from germline, CDR1 is LNHDA and CDR2 is SQIVND (reference sequence). The CDR3 is CASSPLAGAVNEQFF. The CDR3, as DNA: TGTGCCAGTAGTCCGCTAGCGGGAGCCGTCAATGAGCAGTTCTTC.

The chain recombines TRBV7-2 with TRBJ2-7, with D hard to call. V lost 1 base and J 10 bases, leaving 8 bases between the germline ends. This CDR3 has 11 amino acids. Germline CDR1 reads SGHTA; CDR2 reads FQGNSA. This chain's CDR3 is CASSLGQVQYF. CDR3 bases: TGTGCCAGCAGCTTAGGGCAGGTACAGTACTTC.

The chain couples TRBV2 to TRBJ2-2; the match to TRBD1 covers 8 bases. The CDR3 loop spans 15 amino acids. V lost 2 bases and J lost 6; bases outside the gene matches: 5. Germline lookup yields CDR1 SNHLY and CDR2 FYNNEI. The CDR3 DNA follows: TGTGCCAGCAGTGAAAGGCAGGGGGCGGCCGGGGAGCTGTTTTTT. It yields the protein CASSERQGAAGELFF.

This chain connects TRBV7-6 to TRBJ2-1; D unresolved. Germline lookup yields CDR1 SGHVS and CDR2 FNYEAQ. There are 12 residues in the CDR3. The germline V and J ends were trimmed by 5 bases and 7 bases, with 9 bases remaining between them. CDR3: CASSPLENEQFF. DNA for the CDR3: TGTGCCAGCAGCCCCCTTGAGAATGAGCAGTTCTTC.

The genes are TRBV19 and TRBJ1-2; D ambiguous. The CDR3 covers 16 residues. Trimming took off 3 bases at V and 5 bases at J, with 19 bases between the two ends. Germline V CDR1 and CDR2: LNHDA, SQIVND (reference sequence). DNA of the CDR3: TGTGCCAGTAGTATGAATTCGTGGCAGCACGAATATGGCTACACCTTC. Translation: CASSMNSWQHEYGYTF.

The rearrangement links TRBV18 to TRBJ1-2; unclear D gene. The germline V and J ends were trimmed by 1 base and 4 bases, with 10 bases remaining between them. The CDR3 consists of 14 residues. The germline V gene encodes CDR1 KGHSH and CDR2 LQKENI. CDR3 in DNA: TGTGCCAGCTCACCACAGCACAGACCCTATGGCTACACCTTC. This encodes CASSPQHRPYGYTF.

V gene TRBV11-3 combines with J gene TRBJ2-2; possible D gene TRBD2, 5 bases. V lost 4 bases, J lost 7 bases, and 10 bases lay in between. From germline, CDR1 is SGHNT and CDR2 YENEEA. This CDR3 comprises 13 residues. CDR3: CASSSLELGELFF. CDR3 bases: TGTGCCAGCAGCTCACTAGAGCTCGGGGAGCTGTTTTTT. The full variable domain, completed using reference TRBV11-3 and TRBJ2-2, is EAGVVQSPRYKIIEKKQPVAFWCNPISGHNTLYWYLQNLGQGPELLIRYENEEAVDDSQLPKDRFSAERLKGVDSTLKIQPAELGDSAVYLCASSSLELGELFFGEGSRLTVL.

The genes are TRBV11-3 and TRBJ2-1, with no clear D. Germline CDR1 reads SGHNT; CDR2 reads YENEEA. Deletions cut 2 bases from V and 2 bases from J, with 10 bases between. This CDR3 region has 15 residues. This CDR3 reads CASSLNRAAYNEQFF. As DNA, the CDR3 is TGTGCCAGCAGCTTAAATCGGGCCGCCTACAATGAGCAGTTCTTC.

The chain employs TRBV7-9 and TRBJ1-6; D may be TRBD1 (5 bases). The ends were cut back, 6 bases at V and 12 bases at J, with 24 bases in the middle. The germline gives CDR1 SEHNR, CDR2 FQNEAQ (reference sequence). The CDR3 length is 16 residues. The CDR3 coding sequence is TGTGCCAGCAGTTCTAGGAGGGGCGGGGTTCCAGAACCCCTCCACTTT. Its translation is CASSSRRGGVPEPLHF.

V and J are TRBV9 and TRBJ2-3, with 11 nucleotides matching TRBD2. Germline CDR1 reads SGDLS; CDR2 reads YYNGEE. The junction had 16 bases not matched to a gene; V was cut back by 0 bases and J by 4 bases. The CDR3 is 20 residues long. The CDR3 bases are TGTGCCAGCAGCGTAGACCCCCGGGGTGGTAGCGGGGGGGCCGCAGATACGCAGTATTTT. This gives the protein CASSVDPRGGSGGAADTQYF.

V gene TRBV5-8 combines with J gene TRBJ1-1, with D unresolved. CDR1 and CDR2 (germline): SGHTS, YDEGEE. Trimming stripped 1 base from V and 5 bases from J, with 15 bases between. The CDR3 has 15 amino acids. The CDR3 DNA is TGTGCCAGCAGCTTGTATCGGGGAAGAGGGACTGAAGCTTTCTTT. Translation: CASSLYRGRGTEAFF.

This chain connects TRBV4-1 to TRBJ1-5; D is uncertain. CDR3 size: 15 residues. Germline lookup yields CDR1 MGHRA and CDR2 YSYEKL. Trimming took 6 bases from V and 2 from J, leaving 14 bases between them. Written as DNA, the CDR3 is TGCGCCAGCAGGCAGGCAAATAATGGCAATCAGCCCCAGCATTTT. Its protein is CASRQANNGNQPQHF.

The chain carries TRBV11-2 and TRBJ1-1, with D possibly matching TRBD1 (6 bases). Germline CDR1 SGHAT, CDR2 FQNNGV. The ends were cut back, 3 bases at V and 2 bases at J, with 10 bases in the middle. This CDR3 has 14 amino acids. CDR3 nucleotide sequence: TGTGCCAGCAGCTTGCAACAGGGAAACACTGAAGCTTTCTTT. Residues: CASSLQQGNTEAFF.

The sample holds a few counts of this clone. The chain is built from TRBV27 and TRBJ1-6; D might be TRBD1 (6 bases). Per the germline V gene, CDR1 is MNHEY and CDR2 is SMNVEV (reference sequence). The CDR3 is 19 residues long. The V gene lost 4 bases and the J gene lost 0 bases, with 19 bases spanning the gap. This CDR3 reads CASSSQGSGLSSYNSPLHF. Here the CDR3 DNA reads TGTGCCAGCAGTTCTCAGGGGTCGGGTCTTAGCTCCTATAATTCACCCCTCCACTTT.

The chain employs TRBV4-3 and TRBJ1-6; 7 bases match TRBD1. The CDR3 has 16 amino acids. The ends lost 3 bases at V and 7 bases at J; junction bases unmatched: 9. In germline, CDR1 is LGHNA, CDR2 YSLEER. The CDR3 here is CASSQERGLANSPLHF. The CDR3 DNA reads as TGCGCCAGCAGCCAGGAGAGGGGGCTTGCCAATTCACCCCTCCACTTT.

To note about this clone: Different DNA sequences within this sample yield the same CDR3. The chain links TRBV30 to TRBJ2-5, with TRBD2 as a possible D gene (7 bases). Between the trimmed V and J ends, which lost 1 base and 2 bases, there was a span of 14 bases. Germline values: CDR1 GTSNPN, CDR2 SVGIG (reference sequence). This CDR3 contains 15 residues. The CDR3 spells CAWSGGRGGQETQYF. CDR3 coding DNA: TGTGCCTGGAGTGGGGGGCGGGGAGGGCAAGAGACCCAGTACTTC.

This chain joins TRBV6-6 and TRBJ1-2; D uncertain. Looked up from germline, CDR1 is MNHNY and CDR2 is SVGAGI (reference sequence). With 1 base removed from V and 3 bases from J, the gap between germline ends came to 9 bases. The CDR3 is 14 residues long. The CDR3 region is CASSYLWTDYGYTF. CDR3 nucleotide sequence: TGTGCCAGCAGTTACTTGTGGACTGACTATGGCTACACCTTC.

The chain recombines TRBV27 with TRBJ2-7; the D gene could be TRBD1 or TRBD2 (6 bases each). CDR1 is MNHEY and CDR2 is SMNVEV in the germline V gene (reference sequence). Trimming stripped 7 bases from V and 3 bases from J, with 19 bases between. The CDR3 sequence is 15 residues long. The CDR3 sequence: CASTPRGTSVYEQYF. The DNA for the CDR3 is TGTGCCAGCACCCCTAGGGGGACTTCGGTCTACGAGCAGTACTTC.

This chain links TRBV6-5 with TRBJ2-2; perhaps TRBD1 as D (6 bases). Germline values: CDR1 MNHEY, CDR2 SVGAGI. CDR3 length: 15 residues. The ends were cut back, 2 bases at V and 2 bases at J, with 9 bases in the middle. The CDR3 loop reads CASSYLGQNTGELFF. The CDR3 coding sequence is TGTGCCAGCAGTTACCTGGGACAAAACACCGGGGAGCTGTTTTTT.

The chain combines TRBV19 with TRBJ1-5; maybe TRBD1 (5 bases). The CDR3 covers 14 residues. Per the germline V gene, CDR1 is LNHDA and CDR2 is SQIVND (reference sequence). With 4 bases removed from V and 10 bases from J, the gap between germline ends came to 17 bases. Here the CDR3 reads CASSTGPQSIPQHF. CDR3 nucleotide sequence: TGTGCCAGTAGTACGGGACCGCAATCGATCCCCCAGCATTTT.

The chain links TRBV5-6 to TRBJ1-4; D uncertain. Trimming removed 1 base from V and 3 bases from J, with 13 bases in between. The germline V gene has CDR1 SGHDT and CDR2 YYEEEE. The CDR3 extends over 16 amino acids. This CDR3 is CASSLLTQGANEKLFF. CDR3 coding DNA: TGTGCCAGCAGCTTGTTGACCCAAGGTGCTAATGAAAAACTGTTTTTT.

The V and J genes are TRBV6-1 and TRBJ2-3; possible D gene TRBD2, 6 bases. The germline V gene encodes CDR1 MNHNS and CDR2 SASEGT. The V end was cut by 2 bases, the J end by 3 bases, with 15 bases between. This CDR3 has 16 residues. The CDR3 DNA reads as TGTGCCAGCAGTGAATCAGGAGGGGTAGGAACAGATACGCAGTATTTT. Translation gives CASSESGGVGTDTQYF.

V is TRBV5-1 and J is TRBJ2-3; no definite D call. The V and J ends lost 5 bases and 4 bases respectively, with 14 bases between them. In germline, CDR1 is SGHRS, CDR2 YFSETQ. The CDR3 is made up of 14 amino acids. As DNA, the CDR3 is TGCGCCAGCAGTCGTGGCGTGGTGTCAGATACGCAGTATTTT. Protein sequence: CASSRGVVSDTQYF.

The rearrangement uses TRBV4-3 and TRBJ2-1, with D uncertain. The CDR3 contains 12 residues. CDR1 is LGHNA and CDR2 is YSLEER in the germline V gene. V shed 4 bases and J shed 9 bases, with 10 bases lying between them. The CDR3 protein is CASSPQVSEQFF. CDR3 DNA sequence: TGCGCCAGCAGCCCACAAGTAAGTGAGCAGTTCTTC.

The V gene is TRBV18, the J gene TRBJ2-1, with a tentative D call TRBD1 (6 bases). V was pared by 3 bases and J by 4 bases, with 7 bases between. Germline assignment: CDR1 KGHSH and CDR2 LQKENI. This CDR3 region has 13 residues. The CDR3 region is CASSPDRYNEQFF. As DNA, the CDR3 is TGTGCCAGCTCACCCGACAGGTACAATGAGCAGTTCTTC. Full variable domain (missing parts from reference TRBV18 and TRBJ2-1): NAGVMQNPRHLVRRRGQEARLRCSPMKGHSHVYWYRQLPEEGLKFMVYLQKENIIDESGMPKERFSAEFPKEGPSILRIQQVVRGDSAAYFCASSPDRYNEQFFGPGTRLTVL.

The rearrangement uses TRBV18 and TRBJ2-7, with 11 bases fitting TRBD2. The length of the CDR3 is 14 residues. Germline V CDR1 and CDR2: KGHSH, LQKENI. V shed 5 bases and J 3 bases; nucleotides not matched to a gene: 3. In DNA, the CDR3 is TGTGCCAGCTCAGTGGGGACTAGCGGCTACGAGCAGTACTTC. It encodes CASSVGTSGYEQYF.

In nucleotides, the CDR3 is TGCGCCAGCAGCCGGACTAGCGGGAGGGCCACCGGGGAGCTGTTTTTT. Amino acids: CASSRTSGRATGELFF. The chain links TRBV5-1 to TRBJ2-2; 15 positions match TRBD2. The CDR3 sequence is 16 residues long. CDR1 and CDR2 (germline): SGHRS, YFSETQ. The V and J ends lost 4 bases and 4 bases, in that order; junction bases with no gene match: 2.

The CDR3 DNA reads as TGTGCCAGCAGCGTCCAGCAGGGGAATGAGCAGTTCTTC. Translated, it gives CASSVQQGNEQFF. This chain joins TRBV9 and TRBJ2-1, with D perhaps matching TRBD1 (6 bases). Per the germline V gene, CDR1 is SGDLS and CDR2 is YYNGEE. Trimming left V 2 bases short and J 7 bases short, with 10 bases between. This CDR3 contains 13 residues.

This chain links TRBV14 with TRBJ1-3; D is undetermined. Germline lookup yields CDR1 SGHDN and CDR2 FVKESK. Trimming left V 0 bases short and J 2 bases short, with 8 bases between. The CDR3 runs 15 residues. The CDR3 DNA is TGTGCCAGCAGCCAAGATAAGACCCCTGGAAACACCATATATTTT. The encoded protein is CASSQDKTPGNTIYF.

This chain uses TRBV7-6 with TRBJ2-7; D unresolved. Germline CDR1 reads SGHVS; CDR2 reads FNYEAQ. The CDR3 has 14 residues. Trimming pared 5 bases from V and 2 bases from J, leaving 13 bases between. CDR3 DNA sequence: TGTGCCAGCAGCCCTGGGGTCGGTGCCTACGAGCAGTACTTC. Residues: CASSPGVGAYEQYF. Variable domain in full (rest from reference TRBV7-6 and TRBJ2-7): GAGVSQSPRYKVTKRGQDVALRCDPISGHVSLYWYRQALGQGPEFLTYFNYEAQQDKSGLPNDRFSAERPEGSISTLTIQRTEQRDSAMYRCASSPGVGAYEQYFGPGTRLTVT.